The TCR beta chain described here comes from a study of regulatory T cells in long-lasting Graves disease. Overall study context: Persistence in Graves' disease required over 5 years of antithyroid drugs plus positive TSH receptor antibodies.

Overall study results and limits: There were preferences for TRBV28, TRBJ1-2 and TRBJ2-5 in persistent disease.

Germline CDR1 reads LGHNT; CDR2 reads FRNRAP. The V end lost 0 bases, the J end lost 7 bases, and 7 bases lay between the germline ends. The CDR3 extends over 12 amino acids. Turning to this clonotype: As yet, its antigen is unknown.

Time point denoted: persistent/refractory GD, antithyroid drugs over 5 years with positive TRAb. Generation of the TCR library employed RNA extracted from PBMCs. iRepertoire HTBI primers and Arm-PCR of CDR3 regions built TCR beta libraries. Original processing notes: Identification of gene segments yielded approximately 62 TRBV and 13 to 15 TRBJ across samples. TCRdb reanalysed the multiplex PCR reads using MiXCR and keeps one entry per CDR3 protein. Clone size and V and J calls follow TCRdb, not the original study. The data contain approximately 500,000 distinct CDR3 sequences, under 25% of them singletons.

The chain has TRBV12-5 and TRBJ2-7; no clear D gene. This material consisted of peripheral blood mononuclear cells (PBMCs), taken when the disease was refractory, from a patient treated with antithyroid drugs. The sequence came from a female donor with Graves disease. DNA of the CDR3: TGTGCTAGTGGTTTGGTAGATCGGGAGCAGTACTTC. It codes for CASGLVDREQYF.